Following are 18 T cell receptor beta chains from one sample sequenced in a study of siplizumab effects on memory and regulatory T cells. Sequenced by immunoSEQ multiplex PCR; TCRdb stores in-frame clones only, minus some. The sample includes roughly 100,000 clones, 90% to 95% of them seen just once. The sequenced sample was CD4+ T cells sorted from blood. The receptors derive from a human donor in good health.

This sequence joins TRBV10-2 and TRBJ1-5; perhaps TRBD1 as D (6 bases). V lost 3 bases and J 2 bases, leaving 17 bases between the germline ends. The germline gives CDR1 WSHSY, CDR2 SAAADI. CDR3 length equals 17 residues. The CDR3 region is CASSEWTANDGNQPQHF. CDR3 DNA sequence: TGCGCCAGCAGTGAATGGACAGCCAACGATGGCAATCAGCCCCAGCATTTT.

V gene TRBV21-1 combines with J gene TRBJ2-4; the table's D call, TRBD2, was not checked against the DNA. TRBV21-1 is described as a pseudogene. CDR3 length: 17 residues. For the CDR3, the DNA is TGTGCCAGCAGCCTAAAGTCTCTCGGGGAGGTCGCTAACATTCAGTACTTC. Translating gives CASSLKSLGEVANIQYF.

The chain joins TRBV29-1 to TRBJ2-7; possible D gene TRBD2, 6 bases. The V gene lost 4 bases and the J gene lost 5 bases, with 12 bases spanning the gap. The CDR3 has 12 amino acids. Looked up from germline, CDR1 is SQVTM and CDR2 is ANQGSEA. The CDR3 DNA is TGCAGCGTTGTTCCGGGAGCCGACGAGCAGTACTTC. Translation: CSVVPGADEQYF.

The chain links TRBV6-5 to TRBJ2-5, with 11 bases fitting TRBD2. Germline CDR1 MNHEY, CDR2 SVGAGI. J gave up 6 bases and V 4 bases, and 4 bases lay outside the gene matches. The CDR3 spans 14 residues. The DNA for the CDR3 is TGTGCCAGCAGTTCTACTAGCGGGGGAAAGACCCAGTACTTC. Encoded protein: CASSSTSGGKTQYF.

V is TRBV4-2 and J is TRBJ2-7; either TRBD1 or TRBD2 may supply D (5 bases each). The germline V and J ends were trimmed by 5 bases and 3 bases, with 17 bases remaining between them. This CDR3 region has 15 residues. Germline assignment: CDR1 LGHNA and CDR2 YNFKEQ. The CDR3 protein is CASSAGSGQLYEQYF. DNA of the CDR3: TGTGCCAGCAGCGCAGGAAGCGGACAACTCTACGAGCAGTACTTC.

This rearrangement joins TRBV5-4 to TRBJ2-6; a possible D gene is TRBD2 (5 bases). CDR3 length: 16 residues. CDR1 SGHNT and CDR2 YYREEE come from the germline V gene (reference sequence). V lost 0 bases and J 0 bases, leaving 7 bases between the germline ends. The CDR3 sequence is CASSLGGHSGANVLTF. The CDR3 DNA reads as TGTGCCAGCAGCTTGGGAGGGCACTCTGGGGCCAACGTCCTGACTTTC.

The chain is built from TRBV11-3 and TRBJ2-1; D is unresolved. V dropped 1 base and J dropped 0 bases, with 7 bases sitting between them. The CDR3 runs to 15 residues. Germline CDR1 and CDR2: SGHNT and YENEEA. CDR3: CASSLAGNSYNEQFF. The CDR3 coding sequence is TGTGCCAGCAGCTTAGCCGGAAACTCCTACAATGAGCAGTTCTTC.

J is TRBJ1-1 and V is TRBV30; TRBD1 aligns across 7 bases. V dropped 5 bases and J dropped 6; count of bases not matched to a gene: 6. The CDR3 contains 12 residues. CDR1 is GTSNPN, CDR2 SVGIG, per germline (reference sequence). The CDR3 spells CAWSGQVAEAFF. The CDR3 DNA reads TGTGCCTGGTCCGGACAGGTCGCTGAAGCTTTCTTT.

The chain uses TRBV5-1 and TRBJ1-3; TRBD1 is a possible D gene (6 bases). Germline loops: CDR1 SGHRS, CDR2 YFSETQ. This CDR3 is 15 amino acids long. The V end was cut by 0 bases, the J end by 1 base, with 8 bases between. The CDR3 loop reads CASSLEGGSGNTIYF. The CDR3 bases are TGCGCCAGCAGCTTGGAAGGGGGTTCTGGAAACACCATATATTTT. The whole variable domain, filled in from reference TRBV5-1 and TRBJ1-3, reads KAGVTQTPRYLIKTRGQQVTLSCSPISGHRSVSWYQQTPGQGLQFLFEYFSETQRNKGNFPGRFSGRQFSNSRSEMNVSTLELGDSALYLCASSLEGGSGNTIYFGEGSWLTVV.

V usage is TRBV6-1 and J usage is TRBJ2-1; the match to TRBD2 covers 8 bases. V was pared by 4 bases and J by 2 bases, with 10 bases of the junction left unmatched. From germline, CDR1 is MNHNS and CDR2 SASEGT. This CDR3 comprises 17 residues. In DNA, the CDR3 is TGTGCCAGCAGTGCACTAGCGGTACCTCGGACCTACAATGAGCAGTTCTTC. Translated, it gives CASSALAVPRTYNEQFF.

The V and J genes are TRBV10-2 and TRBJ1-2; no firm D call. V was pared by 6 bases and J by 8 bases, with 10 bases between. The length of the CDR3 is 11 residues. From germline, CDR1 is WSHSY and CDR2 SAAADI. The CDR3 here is CASRDVGGYTF. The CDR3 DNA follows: TGCGCCAGCAGGGATGTGGGGGGCTACACCTTC.

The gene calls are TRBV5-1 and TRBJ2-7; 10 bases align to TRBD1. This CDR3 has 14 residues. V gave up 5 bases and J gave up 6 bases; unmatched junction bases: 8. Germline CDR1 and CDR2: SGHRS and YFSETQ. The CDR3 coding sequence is TGCGCCAGCAGATTTGGGACAGGGGTGGCCGAGCAGTACTTC. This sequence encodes CASRFGTGVAEQYF.

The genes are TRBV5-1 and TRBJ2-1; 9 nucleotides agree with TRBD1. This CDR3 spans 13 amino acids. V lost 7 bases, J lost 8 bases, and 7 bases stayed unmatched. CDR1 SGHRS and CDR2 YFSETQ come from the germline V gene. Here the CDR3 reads CASGDRARDEQFF. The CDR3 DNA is TGCGCCAGCGGGGACAGGGCAAGAGATGAGCAGTTCTTC. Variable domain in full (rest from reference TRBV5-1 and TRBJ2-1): KAGVTQTPRYLIKTRGQQVTLSCSPISGHRSVSWYQQTPGQGLQFLFEYFSETQRNKGNFPGRFSGRQFSNSRSEMNVSTLELGDSALYLCASGDRARDEQFFGPGTRLTVL.

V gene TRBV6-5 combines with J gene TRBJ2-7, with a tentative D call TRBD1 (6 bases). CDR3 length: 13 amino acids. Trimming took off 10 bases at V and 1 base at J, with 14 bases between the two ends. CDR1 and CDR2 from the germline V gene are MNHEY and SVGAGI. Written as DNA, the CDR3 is TGTGCCATAGGGGGTTTTAATTCCTACGAGCAGTACTTC. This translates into CAIGGFNSYEQYF.

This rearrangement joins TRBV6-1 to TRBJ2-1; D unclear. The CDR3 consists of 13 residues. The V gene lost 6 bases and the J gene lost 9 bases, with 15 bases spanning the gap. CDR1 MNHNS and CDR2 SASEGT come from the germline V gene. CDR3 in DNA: TGTGCCAGCAGCCCCTTAGCTCGGGCTGAGCAGTTCTTC. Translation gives CASSPLARAEQFF.

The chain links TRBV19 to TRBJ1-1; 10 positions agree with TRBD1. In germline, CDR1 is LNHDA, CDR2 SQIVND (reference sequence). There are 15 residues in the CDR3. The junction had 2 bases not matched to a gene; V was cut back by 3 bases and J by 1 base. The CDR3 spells CASSIDRGPNTEAFF. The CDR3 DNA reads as TGTGCCAGTAGTATCGACAGGGGGCCGAACACTGAAGCTTTCTTT.

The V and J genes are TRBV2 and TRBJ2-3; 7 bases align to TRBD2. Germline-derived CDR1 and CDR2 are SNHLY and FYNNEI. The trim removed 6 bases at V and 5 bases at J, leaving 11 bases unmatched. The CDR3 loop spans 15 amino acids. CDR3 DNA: TGTGCCAGCAGGACATTGACTAGCAGAATAGATACGCAGTATTTT. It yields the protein CASRTLTSRIDTQYF.

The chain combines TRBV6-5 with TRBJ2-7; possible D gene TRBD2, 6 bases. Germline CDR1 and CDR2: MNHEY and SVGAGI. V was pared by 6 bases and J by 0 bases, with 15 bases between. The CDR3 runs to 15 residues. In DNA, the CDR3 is TGTGCCAGCAGGACTATGGGGGGTAGCTCCTACGAGCAGTACTTC. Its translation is CASRTMGGSSYEQYF.